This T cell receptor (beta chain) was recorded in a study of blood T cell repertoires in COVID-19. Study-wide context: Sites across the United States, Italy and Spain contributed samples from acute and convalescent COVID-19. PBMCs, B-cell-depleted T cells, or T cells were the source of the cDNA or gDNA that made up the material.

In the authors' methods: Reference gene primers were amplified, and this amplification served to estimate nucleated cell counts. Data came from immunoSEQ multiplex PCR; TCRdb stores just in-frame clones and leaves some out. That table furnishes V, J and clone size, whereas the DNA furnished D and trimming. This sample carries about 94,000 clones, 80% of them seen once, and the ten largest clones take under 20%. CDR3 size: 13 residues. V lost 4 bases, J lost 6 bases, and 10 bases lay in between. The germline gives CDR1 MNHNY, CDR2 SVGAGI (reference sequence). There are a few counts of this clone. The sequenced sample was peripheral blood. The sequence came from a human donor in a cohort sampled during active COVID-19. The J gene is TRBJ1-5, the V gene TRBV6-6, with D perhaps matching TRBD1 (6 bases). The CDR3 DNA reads TGTGCCAGCAGTTCGGCAGGGGCTCAGCCCCAGCATTTT. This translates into CASSSAGAQPQHF.